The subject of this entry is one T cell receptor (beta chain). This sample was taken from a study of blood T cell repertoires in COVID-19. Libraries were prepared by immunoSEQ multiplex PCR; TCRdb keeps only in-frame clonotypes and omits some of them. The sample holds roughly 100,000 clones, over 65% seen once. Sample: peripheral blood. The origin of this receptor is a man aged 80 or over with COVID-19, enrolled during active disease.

CDR3 in amino acids: CASSLGQARSQETQYF. CDR3 bases: TGTGCCAGCAGCTTGGGTCAGGCCCGATCCCAAGAGACCCAGTACTTC. The chain combines TRBV5-4 with TRBJ2-5; D is unresolved. Trimming removed 0 bases from V and 1 base from J, with 13 bases in between. Per germline, CDR1 SGHNT and CDR2 YYREEE (reference sequence). The CDR3 runs to 16 residues.